This passage covers 7 T cell receptor beta chains from one sample sequenced in a study of T cells in Graves' hyperthyroidism and ophthalmopathy. The CDR3 regions of TCR beta were amplified from RNA transcripts. An initial round of RT-PCR targeting the TCR CDR3 relied on the HTBI primer set. TCRdb re-analysed the multiplex PCR reads in MiXCR, keeping a single row per CDR3 protein. The repertoire consists of some 740,000 distinct CDR3 sequences, with 14% occurring once and the leading ten covering 10%. Sequenced material: blood. Receptors were obtained from a woman in her late teens or twenties with Graves' hyperthyroidism.

The chain couples TRBV28 to TRBJ2-2, with TRBD2 identical over 8 bases. CDR3 length: 16 residues. With 7 bases clipped from V and 0 bases from J, the junction kept 7 bases outside the gene matches. Germline values: CDR1 MDHEN, CDR2 SYDVKM. Written as DNA, the CDR3 is TGTGCCAGCACCCGGGAGGGCCTCGCGAACACCGGGGAGCTGTTTTTT. As protein: CASTREGLANTGELFF.

The chain carries TRBV20-1 and TRBJ2-2; 11 positions match TRBD1. Trimming removed 0 bases from V and 7 bases from J; junction bases left unmatched: 7. The germline gives CDR1 DFQATT, CDR2 SNEGSKA (reference sequence). CDR3 length: 16 residues. CDR3 bases: TGCAGTGCTAGAGATAGGGGACAGGGGGTTATCGGGGAGCTGTTTTTT. Translated, it gives CSARDRGQGVIGELFF.

V and J are TRBV19 and TRBJ1-6; D is possibly TRBD1 (6 bases). In germline, CDR1 is LNHDA, CDR2 SQIVND (reference sequence). CDR3 size: 14 residues. Trimming removed 3 bases from V and 7 bases from J, with 10 bases in between. The CDR3 region has the DNA TGTGCCAGTAGTATTACAGGGTACAATTCACCCCTCCACTTT. Protein: CASSITGYNSPLHF.

This clonotype was observed many times. The chain links TRBV2 to TRBJ1-1, with D possibly matching TRBD1 (6 bases). CDR1 and CDR2 from the germline V gene are SNHLY and FYNNEI. CDR3 length equals 13 residues. Trimming left V 8 bases short and J 1 base short, with 11 bases between. CDR3 region: CASHGQTNTEAFF. The DNA of the CDR3 is TGTGCCAGCCATGGACAGACGAACACTGAAGCTTTCTTT.

This clonotype was detected ten times or more. CDR3 sequence reads: CASSSSGRYEQYF. For the CDR3, the DNA is TGTGCCAGCAGTTCGAGTGGGAGATACGAGCAGTACTTC. The chain recombines TRBV27 with TRBJ2-7, with D possibly TRBD2 on 5 matching bases. The V gene's germline CDR1 is MNHEY and CDR2 SMNVEV (reference sequence). The CDR3 sequence is 13 residues long. The V and J ends lost 4 bases and 4 bases respectively, with 11 bases between them.

For this clonotype: A much larger clone differs by one base, so this may be a read error. This chain connects TRBV7-2 to TRBJ1-1, with D possibly TRBD1 on 6 matching bases. The CDR3 spans 14 residues. Germline V gene lookup returns CDR1 SGHTA and CDR2 FQGNSA. V was cut by 3 bases and J by 0 bases, with 8 bases left in between. The CDR3 here is CASSFGQLNTEAFF. The CDR3 DNA follows: TGTGCCAGCAGCTTTGGACAGTTGAACACTGAAGCTTTCTTT.

This clonotype was detected ten times or more. The chain has TRBV28 and TRBJ2-2; the D is unclear. The V and J ends lost 8 bases and 6 bases respectively, with 25 bases between them. This CDR3 is built from 17 residues. Germline loops: CDR1 MDHEN, CDR2 SYDVKM. In nucleotides, the CDR3 is TGTGCCAGCCGAAGTAACGTCGACACTTTGGCGGCCGGGGAGCTGTTTTTT. It specifies CASRSNVDTLAAGELFF.